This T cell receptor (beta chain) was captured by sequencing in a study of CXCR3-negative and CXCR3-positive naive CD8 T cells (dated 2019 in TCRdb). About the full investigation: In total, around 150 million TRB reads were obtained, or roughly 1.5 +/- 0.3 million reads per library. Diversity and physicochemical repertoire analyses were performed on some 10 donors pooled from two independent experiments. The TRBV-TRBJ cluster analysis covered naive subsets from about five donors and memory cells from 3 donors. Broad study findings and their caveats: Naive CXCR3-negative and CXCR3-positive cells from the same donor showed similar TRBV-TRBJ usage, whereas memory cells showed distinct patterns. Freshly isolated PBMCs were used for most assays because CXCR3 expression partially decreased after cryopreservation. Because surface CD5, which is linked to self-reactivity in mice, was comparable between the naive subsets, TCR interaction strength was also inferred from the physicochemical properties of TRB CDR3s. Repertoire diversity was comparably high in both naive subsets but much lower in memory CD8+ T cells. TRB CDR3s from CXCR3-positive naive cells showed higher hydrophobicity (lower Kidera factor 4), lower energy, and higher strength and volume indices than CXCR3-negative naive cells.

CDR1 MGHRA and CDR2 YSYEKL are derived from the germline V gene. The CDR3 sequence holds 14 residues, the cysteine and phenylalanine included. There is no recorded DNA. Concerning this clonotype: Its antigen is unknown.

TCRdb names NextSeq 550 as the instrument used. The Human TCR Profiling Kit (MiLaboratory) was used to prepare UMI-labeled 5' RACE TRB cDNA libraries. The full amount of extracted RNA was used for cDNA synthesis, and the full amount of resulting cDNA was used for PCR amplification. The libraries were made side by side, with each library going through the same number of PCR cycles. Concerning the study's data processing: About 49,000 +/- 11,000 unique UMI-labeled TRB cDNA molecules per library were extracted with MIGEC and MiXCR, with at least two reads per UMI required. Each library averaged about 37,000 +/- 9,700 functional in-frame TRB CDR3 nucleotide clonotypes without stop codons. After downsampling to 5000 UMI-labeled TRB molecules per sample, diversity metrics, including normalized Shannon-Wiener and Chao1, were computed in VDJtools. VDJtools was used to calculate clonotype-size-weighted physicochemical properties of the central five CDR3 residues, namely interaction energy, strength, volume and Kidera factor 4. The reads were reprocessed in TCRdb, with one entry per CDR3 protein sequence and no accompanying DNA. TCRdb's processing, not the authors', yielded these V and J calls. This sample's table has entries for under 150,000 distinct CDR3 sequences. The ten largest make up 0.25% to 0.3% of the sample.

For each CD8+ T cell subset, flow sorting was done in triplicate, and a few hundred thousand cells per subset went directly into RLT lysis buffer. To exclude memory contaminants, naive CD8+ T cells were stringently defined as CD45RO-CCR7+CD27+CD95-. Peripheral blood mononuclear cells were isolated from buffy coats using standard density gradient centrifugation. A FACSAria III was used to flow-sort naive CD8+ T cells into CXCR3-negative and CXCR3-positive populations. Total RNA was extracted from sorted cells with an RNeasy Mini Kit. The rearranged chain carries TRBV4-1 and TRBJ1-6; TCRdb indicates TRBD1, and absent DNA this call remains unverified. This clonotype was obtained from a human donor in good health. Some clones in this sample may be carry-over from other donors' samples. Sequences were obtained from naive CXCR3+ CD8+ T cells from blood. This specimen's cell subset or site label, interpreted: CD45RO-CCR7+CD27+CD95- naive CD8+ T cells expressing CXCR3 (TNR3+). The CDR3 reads CASRTAGVDSPLHF.